The 8 T cell receptor beta chains below were found in one sample sequenced in a study of response to subunit inactivated influenza vaccine. Each CDR3 protein is one row after TCRdb ran MiXCR on the RT-PCR reads. The sample carries around 790,000 distinct CDR3 sequences, over 20% recorded once. The specimen was PBMCs from blood, collected roughly 5 days after vaccination. The receptors originated from a man aged 50 or older who received an inactivated influenza vaccine.

The chain uses TRBV5-1 and TRBJ1-3; the D gene is possibly TRBD1 (5 bases). V was clipped by 5 bases and J by 0 bases, with 6 bases between them. Germline V CDR1 and CDR2: SGHRS, YFSETQ. CDR3 length equals 13 residues. This chain's CDR3 is CASRTDSGNTIYF. The CDR3 region has the DNA TGCGCCAGCAGGACAGACTCTGGAAACACCATATATTTT.

The chain has TRBV5-1 and TRBJ2-5, with a possible D match to TRBD2 (7 bases). CDR3 length: 14 residues. V was trimmed by 5 bases and J by 5 bases, leaving 16 bases between them. The V gene's germline CDR1 is SGHRS and CDR2 YFSETQ. The DNA for the CDR3 is TGCGCCAGCAGTCCTAGCGGTCAGGGGGAGACCCAGTACTTC. It encodes CASSPSGQGETQYF.

This clonotype was recorded a few times. The chain has TRBV20-1 and TRBJ2-2; D is ambiguous. Trimming took off 2 bases at V and 1 base at J, with 8 bases between the two ends. Germline V gene lookup returns CDR1 DFQATT and CDR2 SNEGSKA (reference sequence). The CDR3 is 14 residues long. The CDR3, as DNA: TGCAGTGCTAGATTACCCCAGAACACCGGGGAGCTGTTTTTT. This encodes CSARLPQNTGELFF.

This clonotype was found a few times. The chain has TRBV7-9 and TRBJ2-7; TRBD2 might be the D (6 bases). The CDR3 has 17 amino acids. Germline CDR1 and CDR2: SEHNR and FQNEAQ (reference sequence). Deletions cut 2 bases from V and 4 bases from J, with 21 bases between. CDR3 amino acids: CASSLTAGDSASYEQYF. The CDR3 DNA reads as TGTGCCAGCAGCTTAACTGCCGGGGACTCGGCCTCTTACGAGCAGTACTTC.

This clonotype was counted a few times. The chain has TRBV4-3 and TRBJ2-3; 15 positions agree with TRBD2. Germline loops: CDR1 LGHNA, CDR2 YSLEER. CDR3 length: 18 residues. Trimming cost V 4 bases and J 1 base; bases outside gene matches: 6. The CDR3 region is CASSRGLAGGVRTDTQYF. As DNA, the CDR3 is TGCGCCAGCAGCCGTGGACTAGCGGGGGGGGTACGCACAGATACGCAGTATTTT.

This rearrangement joins TRBV20-1 to TRBJ2-7, with 10 bases fitting TRBD1. J lost 6 bases, V lost 3 bases, and 8 bases had no gene match. The CDR3 extends over 14 amino acids. CDR1 is DFQATT and CDR2 is SNEGSKA in the germline V gene (reference sequence). The CDR3 region is CSARVWDRGPEQYF. The CDR3 region has the DNA TGCAGTGCTAGGGTTTGGGACAGGGGCCCCGAGCAGTACTTC.

This clonotype was seen only a few times. CDR3 nucleotide sequence: TGCGCCAGCAGCTTGGCCCCTAGCGGGGGTTCCTACGAGCAGTACTTC. This encodes CASSLAPSGGSYEQYF. This chain joins TRBV5-1 and TRBJ2-7; 10 bases are shared with TRBD2. The germline V gene has CDR1 SGHRS and CDR2 YFSETQ. The J segment lost 1 base and the V segment lost 0 bases, leaving 4 bases of the junction unmatched. This CDR3 has 16 amino acids.

The V call is TRBV20-1, the J call TRBJ2-3; D not certain. Trimming removed 5 bases from V and 2 bases from J, with 17 bases in between. Germline V gives CDR1 DFQATT, CDR2 SNEGSKA (reference sequence). The CDR3 totals 15 residues. CDR3 coding DNA: TGCAGTGCTGGATTGGCGGTAGCCCCCACAGATACGCAGTATTTT. Translated, it gives CSAGLAVAPTDTQYF.